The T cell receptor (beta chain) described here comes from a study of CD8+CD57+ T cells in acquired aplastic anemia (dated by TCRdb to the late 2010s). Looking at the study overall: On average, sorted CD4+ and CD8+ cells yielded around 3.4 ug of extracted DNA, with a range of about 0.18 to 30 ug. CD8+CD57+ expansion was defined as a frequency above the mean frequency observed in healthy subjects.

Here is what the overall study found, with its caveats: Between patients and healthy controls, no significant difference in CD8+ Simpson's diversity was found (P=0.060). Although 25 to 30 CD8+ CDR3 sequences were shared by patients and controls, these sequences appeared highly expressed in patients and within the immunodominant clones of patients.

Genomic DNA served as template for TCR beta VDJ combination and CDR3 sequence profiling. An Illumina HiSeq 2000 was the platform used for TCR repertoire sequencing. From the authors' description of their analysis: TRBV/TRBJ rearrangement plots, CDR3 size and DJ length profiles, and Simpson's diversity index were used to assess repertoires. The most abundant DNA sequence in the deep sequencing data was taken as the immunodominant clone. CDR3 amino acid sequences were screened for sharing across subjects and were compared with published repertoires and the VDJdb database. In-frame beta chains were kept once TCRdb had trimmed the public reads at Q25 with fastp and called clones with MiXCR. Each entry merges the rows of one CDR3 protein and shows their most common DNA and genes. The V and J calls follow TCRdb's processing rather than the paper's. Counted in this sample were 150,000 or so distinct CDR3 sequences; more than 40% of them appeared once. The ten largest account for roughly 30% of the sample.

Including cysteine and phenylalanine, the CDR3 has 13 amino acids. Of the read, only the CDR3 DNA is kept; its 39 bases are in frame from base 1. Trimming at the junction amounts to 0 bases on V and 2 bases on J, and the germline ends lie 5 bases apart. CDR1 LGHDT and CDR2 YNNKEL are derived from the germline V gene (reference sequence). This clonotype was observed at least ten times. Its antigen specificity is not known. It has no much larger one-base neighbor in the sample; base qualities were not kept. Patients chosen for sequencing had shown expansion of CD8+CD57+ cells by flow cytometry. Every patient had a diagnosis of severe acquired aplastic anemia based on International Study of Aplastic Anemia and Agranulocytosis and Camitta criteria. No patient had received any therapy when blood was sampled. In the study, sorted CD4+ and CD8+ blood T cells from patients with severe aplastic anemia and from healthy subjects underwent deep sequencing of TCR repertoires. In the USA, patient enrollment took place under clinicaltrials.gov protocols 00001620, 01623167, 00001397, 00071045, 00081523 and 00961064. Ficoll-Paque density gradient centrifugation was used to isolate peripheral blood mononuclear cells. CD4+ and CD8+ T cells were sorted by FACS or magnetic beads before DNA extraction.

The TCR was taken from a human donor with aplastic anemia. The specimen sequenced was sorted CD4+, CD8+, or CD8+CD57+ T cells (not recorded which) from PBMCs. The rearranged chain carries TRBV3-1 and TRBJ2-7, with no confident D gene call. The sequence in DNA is TGTGCCAGCAGCCAAGATTTGCCCTACGAGCAGTACTTC. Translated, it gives CASSQDLPYEQYF.